This T cell receptor (beta chain) emerged from a study of cytotoxic CD8 clonotypes in ibrutinib-treated CLL. Study-wide findings and caveats: There were few public clonotypes, and on treatment they contracted or stayed stable. At progression, clonality fell back toward baseline after rising at ibrutinib response.

For this clone: Its antigen is unidentified.

V lost 6 bases and J lost 6; bases outside the gene matches: 9. CDR1 MNHEY and CDR2 SVGAGI come from the germline V gene. This CDR3 contains 15 residues. Sequenced by immunoSEQ multiplex PCR; TCRdb stores in-frame clones only, minus some. This table holds over 95,000 clones, 45% to 65% found once. The sequencing here drew on PBMCs, taken after 24 months of ibrutinib treatment. The source is a human donor with chronic lymphocytic leukemia. The chain combines TRBV6-5 with TRBJ2-1; 9 positions match TRBD1. In nucleotides, the CDR3 is TGTGCCAGCAGGCTACAGGGGGCGAAGGGCAATGAGCAGTTCTTC. Amino acid sequence: CASRLQGAKGNEQFF.